A single sample is the source of the 29 T cell receptor beta chains below, sequenced in a study of T cell clonality in common variable immunodeficiency (dated by TCRdb to between 2015 and 2016). Paper-wide results and their limitations: CVID TCRbeta sequences reportedly showed fewer deletions and N-nucleotide insertions and lacked highly modified clones with 13 or more V deletions.

These TCRs' antigens remain unknown. Preparation of the library involved the immunoSEQ multiplex PCR assay. TCRdb took this table from immuneACCESS and kept in-frame rearrangements with V and J called. Such tables lack part of the clones; where checked against another copy, unresolved V genes explain under half of the gap, and the rest is unexplained. The sample records over 30,000 clones, none occurring a single time. The ten biggest clones cover approximately 7% of the sample. The sequencing input was peripheral blood mononuclear cells. The receptors originated from a human donor with common variable immunodeficiency.

This clone came up many times. The read finishes 3 residues shy of the CDR3 end, and the germline J gene is used to complete it. V and J are TRBV11-3 and TRBJ1-4, with 7 bases aligning to TRBD1. Germline-derived CDR1 and CDR2 are SGHNT and YENEEA. This CDR3 has 15 residues. V gave up 5 bases and J gave up 8 bases; unmatched junction bases: 11. CDR3 protein: CASSQGGIGREKLFF. The sequenced part of the CDR3 DNA is TGTGCCAGCAGCCAGGGGGGAATCGGCCGGGAAAAA.

Only a few counts were recorded for this clone. The missing CDR3 end, 3 residues past where the read stops, is filled in from the germline J gene. The chain couples TRBV19 to TRBJ1-1; 8 positions agree with TRBD1. CDR1 and CDR2 (germline): LNHDA, SQIVND (reference sequence). The CDR3 runs to 19 residues. The V and J ends lost 3 bases and 0 bases, in that order; junction bases with no gene match: 15. The covered CDR3 bases are TGTGCCAGTAGTATGGAACTATATATCCCGGGACAGGTGAACACTGAA. It is translated as CASSMELYIPGQVNTE. The full CDR3 reads CASSMELYIPGQVNTEAFF.

This clone was detected a few times. Read coverage stops 3 residues before the CDR3 terminus; the germline J gene supplies the remainder. V is TRBV30 and J is TRBJ2-2, with TRBD1 matching 7 bases. The germline V gene has CDR1 GTSNPN and CDR2 SVGIG (reference sequence). The CDR3 loop spans 18 amino acids. Trimming removed 7 bases from V and 5 bases from J; junction bases left unmatched: 22. The DNA read from the CDR3 is TGTGCCTCCCATCCGGGCCACAGGGGAAATAGAAGGACCGGGGAG. As protein: CASHPGHRGNRRTGE. The entire CDR3 reads CASHPGHRGNRRTGELFF. Full variable domain (missing parts from reference TRBV30 and TRBJ2-2): SQTIHQWPATLVQPVGSPLSLECTVEGTSNPNLYWYRQAAGRGLQLLFYSVGIGQISSEVPQNLSASRPQDRQFILSSKKLLLSDSGFYLCASHPGHRGNRRTGELFFGEGSRLTVL.

This clone was picked up a small number of times. The observed sequence ends 3 residues before the CDR3 terminus, with the missing tail filled in from the germline J gene. J is TRBJ2-3 and V is TRBV20-1, with 14 bases that match TRBD2. CDR3 length: 15 residues. CDR1 is DFQATT, CDR2 SNEGSKA, per germline (reference sequence). Trimming removed 6 bases from V and 4 bases from J; junction bases left unmatched: 6. The CDR3 DNA, read in part, is TGCAGTGCGGGGACTAGCGGGAGTGGTGCAGATACG. This encodes CSAGTSGSGADT. From start to end, the CDR3 is CSAGTSGSGADTQYF.

This clone turned up a few times. Read data end 3 residues before the CDR3 end; the end is taken from the germline J gene. V and J are TRBV20-1 and TRBJ2-5; D remains unclear. Germline assignment: CDR1 DFQATT and CDR2 SNEGSKA (reference sequence). The CDR3 is 13 amino acids. V lost 6 bases, J lost 6 bases, and 17 bases lay in between. CDR3 bases read: TGCAGTGCCTACCCCAGGCTCGAGCAGACC. It is translated as CSAYPRLEQT. The entire CDR3 is CSAYPRLEQTQYF.

Concerning this clone itself: The read gets to within 3 residues of the CDR3 end, and the germline J gene fills in the rest. The chain employs TRBV30 and TRBJ1-2; D not certain. The germline V gene has CDR1 GTSNPN and CDR2 SVGIG (reference sequence). The CDR3 spans 13 residues. The CDR3 protein is CAWSVAVRGGYTF. CDR3 DNA, as far as it was read: TGTGCCTGGAGTGTAGCAGTCCGCGGCGGC.

A remark on this clone: The CDR3 is cut off 3 residues early in the read; its end comes from the germline J gene. The J gene is TRBJ1-1, the V gene TRBV19, with TRBD1 matching 9 bases. The CDR3 covers 16 residues. The V gene's germline CDR1 is LNHDA and CDR2 SQIVND (reference sequence). Trimming took 1 base from V and 7 from J; bases not matched to a gene: 10. CDR3 amino acids: CASSIGFRDRDREAFF. CDR3 bases read: TGTGCCAGTAGTATAGGGTTTAGGGACAGGGATCGTGAA.

This clone was seen only a few times. The read ends 3 residues before the CDR3 terminus; that terminus is restored from the germline J gene. The rearrangement joins TRBV2 to TRBJ1-6, with 7 bases fitting TRBD1. Losses at the gene ends were 6 bases for V and 4 bases for J; bases not matched to a gene: 6. The CDR3 is made up of 15 amino acids. Germline CDR1 reads SNHLY; CDR2 reads FYNNEI. The sequenced part of the CDR3 DNA is TGTGCCAGCAGGGCGCCGACAGGGTATAATTCACCC. Protein: CASRAPTGYNSP. The complete CDR3 protein is CASRAPTGYNSPLHF. The variable domain in full, with the rest retrieved from reference TRBV2 and TRBJ1-6, is EPEVTQTPSHQVTQMGQEVILRCVPISNHLYFYWYRQILGQKVEFLVSFYNNEISEKSEIFDDQFSVERPDGSNFTLKIRSTKLEDSAMYFCASRAPTGYNSPLHFGNGTRLTVT.

To note about this clone: The read stops 3 residues short of the end of the CDR3; the missing end is completed from the germline J gene. The chain joins TRBV7-2 to TRBJ2-5; the match to TRBD2 covers 11 bases. The CDR3 runs to 15 residues. With V trimmed by 3 bases and J by 5 bases, 5 bases remained unmatched. Germline CDR1 and CDR2: SGHTA and FQGNSA. The chain's CDR3 is CASSFSTSGKETQYF. The covered CDR3 bases are TGTGCCAGCAGCTTCTCGACTAGCGGGAAGGAGACC.

Sample share makes this clone medium-sized. Read coverage stops 3 residues before the CDR3 terminus; the germline J gene supplies the remainder. The genes are TRBV29-1 and TRBJ2-3, with 15 bases matching TRBD2. The V gene end was trimmed by 4 bases and the J gene end by 4 bases; junction bases not matched to a gene: 6. This CDR3 contains 16 residues. Germline V CDR1 and CDR2: SQVTM, ANQGSEA. Incomplete CDR3 DNA: TGCAGCGTTGCAGGACTAGCGGGAGGGCCCCCAGATACG. Encoded protein: CSVAGLAGGPPDT. The full-length CDR3 reads as CSVAGLAGGPPDTQYF.

This clone came up a few times. The CDR3 is cut off 3 residues early in the read; its end comes from the germline J gene. The J gene is TRBJ2-2, the V gene TRBV30; D could derive from TRBD1 or TRBD2 (5 bases each). Germline CDR1 GTSNPN, CDR2 SVGIG (reference sequence). V dropped 3 bases and J dropped 4 bases, with 12 bases sitting between them. The CDR3 extends over 14 amino acids. The CDR3 DNA, read in part, is TGTGCCTGGAGCGGGAAGGGGTCCACCGGGGAG. Translating it yields CAWSGKGSTGE. The entire CDR3 reads CAWSGKGSTGELFF.

As concerns this clone: The CDR3 goes on 3 residues after the read ends, and that part is filled in from the germline J gene. The chain couples TRBV2 to TRBJ2-7; 8 positions agree with TRBD2. The CDR3 is 15 residues long. Germline assignment: CDR1 SNHLY and CDR2 FYNNEI. V lost 0 bases to trimming and J lost 3 bases; unmatched junction nucleotides: 4. The sequenced CDR3 bases are TGTGCCAGCAGTGAAGCGGGGAGCGGGAGCTACGAG. The encoded protein is CASSEAGSGSYE. Given in full, the CDR3 is CASSEAGSGSYEQYF.

This clone was detected a few times. The sequenced part of the CDR3 DNA is TGTGCCTGGAGTGTAAAGGGGCAGCAAGAGACC. Encoded protein: CAWSVKGQQET. The entire CDR3 reads CAWSVKGQQETQYF. The rearrangement joins TRBV30 to TRBJ2-5; D perhaps matches TRBD1 (5 bases). The CDR3 end lies 3 residues beyond the end of the read and is filled in from the germline J gene. Trimming took 0 bases from V and 2 from J, leaving 10 bases between them. The CDR3 loop spans 14 amino acids. CDR1 is GTSNPN, CDR2 SVGIG, per germline (reference sequence).

At least ten counts were recorded for this clone. The read stops 3 residues short of the end of the CDR3; the missing end is completed from the germline J gene. The rearrangement uses TRBV2 and TRBJ2-1; 10 bases line up with TRBD2. In germline, CDR1 is SNHLY, CDR2 FYNNEI. V gave up 6 bases and J gave up 0 bases; unmatched junction bases: 5. The CDR3 extends over 16 amino acids. The CDR3 reads CASSGLAESSYNEQFF. CDR3 DNA (partial): TGTGCCAGCAGCGGACTAGCGGAGAGCTCCTACAATGAG.

At least ten counts were recorded for this clone. The CDR3 end lies 3 residues beyond the end of the read and is filled in from the germline J gene. V gene TRBV4-2 combines with J gene TRBJ1-4, with D perhaps matching TRBD1 (6 bases). CDR1 LGHNA and CDR2 YNFKEQ come from the germline V gene. With 0 bases removed from V and 8 bases from J, the gap between germline ends came to 13 bases. This CDR3 comprises 15 residues. The sequenced CDR3 bases are TGTGCCAGCAGCCAAGATTTGGGGGCAGGGGAAAAA. This codes for CASSQDLGAGEK. The complete CDR3 reads CASSQDLGAGEKLFF.

This clone was seen more than once but under ten times. Germline is not matched at one junction end, which may reflect a read error. The part of the CDR3 DNA that was read is TGTGCCAGCTCACCCACAGGGGGGTACGATAAGTCACCC. Its translation: CASSPTGGYDKSP. The CDR3 in its entirety is CASSPTGGYDKSPLHF. The chain has TRBV18 and TRBJ1-6; 8 bases match TRBD1. The read falls 3 residues short of the CDR3 end, and the missing part is taken from the germline J gene. The CDR3 is 16 residues long. Germline CDR1 KGHSH, CDR2 LQKENI.

By sample share, this clone is medium-sized. The read comes to an end 3 residues before the CDR3 does, leaving the germline J gene to fill in the end. The V gene is TRBV20-1, the J gene TRBJ2-1; a weak D match, TRBD1 (6 bases). The CDR3 is 12 residues long. Germline V gives CDR1 DFQATT, CDR2 SNEGSKA (reference sequence). V lost 3 bases and J 4 bases, leaving 7 bases between the germline ends. CDR3 sequence reads: CSARQGYNEQFF. Incomplete CDR3 DNA: TGCAGTGCTAGGCAGGGGTACAATGAG.

This clone has a handful of counts. The CDR3 end is not reached by the read, which stops 3 residues before it; the germline J gene fills it in. The chain has TRBV7-9 and TRBJ1-3; no reliable D call. CDR1 and CDR2 (germline): SEHNR, FQNEAQ (reference sequence). V was trimmed by 5 bases and J by 2 bases, leaving 7 bases between them. This CDR3 contains 13 residues. The CDR3 region is CASSVSAGNTIYF. Partial CDR3 DNA: TGTGCCAGCAGCGTGTCCGCTGGAAACACC.

With regard to this clone: The read comes to an end 3 residues before the CDR3 does, leaving the germline J gene to fill in the end. V is TRBV6-1 and J is TRBJ2-5; D is undetermined. CDR1 and CDR2 (germline): MNHNS, SASEGT. The CDR3 totals 15 residues. V lost 0 bases to trimming and J lost 5 bases, with 13 bases between them. Partial CDR3 DNA: TGTGCCAGCAGTGAAGCGCTTCGGTTCAAGGAGACC. It is translated as CASSEALRFKET. The entire CDR3 sequence reads CASSEALRFKETQYF.

This clone was observed at least ten times. From the germline J gene comes the end of the CDR3, since the read stops 3 residues before it. This chain links TRBV30 with TRBJ2-3, with 7 positions matching TRBD2. Germline V gives CDR1 GTSNPN, CDR2 SVGIG (reference sequence). The ends lost 4 bases at V and 0 bases at J; junction bases unmatched: 7. This CDR3 has 15 amino acids. The CDR3 DNA, read in part, is TGTGCCTGGATGTTCGGGGGGACTAGCACAGATACG. Amino acids: CAWMFGGTSTDT. The whole CDR3 sequence is CAWMFGGTSTDTQYF.

This clone was picked up a small number of times. The DNA ends 3 residues before the CDR3 does, and the rest of the CDR3 is filled in from the germline J gene. This sequence joins TRBV2 and TRBJ2-2, with 9 positions matching TRBD1. V lost 0 bases and J lost 5; bases outside the gene matches: 4. This CDR3 is 16 amino acids long. The germline gives CDR1 SNHLY, CDR2 FYNNEI. The CDR3 reads CASSEARTGATGELFF. Incomplete CDR3 DNA: TGTGCCAGCAGTGAAGCTAGGACAGGGGCGACCGGGGAG.

This clone was picked up many times. The CDR3 extends 3 residues past the end of the read, so its final part is completed from the germline J gene. The chain couples TRBV18 to TRBJ1-6; 7 positions agree with TRBD1. V was pared by 6 bases and J by 5 bases, with 10 bases of the junction left unmatched. Germline assignment: CDR1 KGHSH and CDR2 LQKENI. CDR3 length: 16 residues. Partial CDR3 DNA: TGTGCCAGCTCGCCAACCACAGGGGCGAATAATTCACCC. Translated: CASSPTTGANNSP. The whole CDR3 reads CASSPTTGANNSPLHF.

Worth noting for this clone: With the read ending 3 residues before the CDR3 end, the germline J gene is used to fill in that end. The chain uses TRBV7-9 and TRBJ1-6, with TRBD1 matching 7 bases. Germline loops: CDR1 SEHNR, CDR2 FQNEAQ (reference sequence). The CDR3 covers 15 residues. The V gene end was trimmed by 0 bases and the J gene end by 7 bases; junction bases not matched to a gene: 3. CDR3 DNA, as far as it was read: TGTGCCAGCAGCTTAGCCACAGGGGAGAATTCACCC. The encoded protein is CASSLATGENSP. The full CDR3 sequence reads CASSLATGENSPLHF. The full variable domain, in which reference TRBV7-9 and TRBJ1-6 provide the parts outside the CDR3, is DTGVSQNPRHKITKRGQNVTFRCDPISEHNRLYWYRQTLGQGPEFLTYFQNEAQLEKSRLLSDRFSAERPKGSFSTLEIQRTEQGDSAMYLCASSLATGENSPLHFGNGTRLTVT.

As to this clone: The sequence runs out 3 residues before the end of the CDR3; the remainder is reconstructed from the germline J gene. This sequence joins TRBV6-2 or TRBV6-3 and TRBJ2-7; 14 nucleotides match TRBD2. The CDR3 runs 16 residues. Germline V gene lookup returns CDR1 MNHEY and CDR2 SVGEGT. J gave up 5 bases and V 1 base, and 4 bases lay outside the gene matches. The sequenced CDR3 bases are TGTGCCAGCAGTTACTTTCCGGGACTAGCGGGAGACGAG. It yields the protein CASSYFPGLAGDE. The whole CDR3 protein is CASSYFPGLAGDEQYF.

This clone was detected many times. The read terminates 3 residues before the CDR3 end, so the remaining end is supplied by the germline J gene. V gene TRBV27 combines with J gene TRBJ1-1, with 8 nucleotides matching TRBD1. The CDR3 is made up of 14 amino acids. Germline V lookup: CDR1 MNHEY, CDR2 SMNVEV (reference sequence). V lost 6 bases, J lost 1 base, and 4 bases stayed unmatched. The CDR3 region is CASRTGTGNTEAFF. The covered CDR3 bases are TGTGCCAGCAGGACCGGGACAGGGAACACTGAA.

There are a few counts of this clone. The read ends 3 residues shy of where the CDR3 ends; the end is completed using the germline J gene. The chain couples TRBV5-1 to TRBJ2-7; 10 bases fit TRBD1. The CDR3 extends over 15 amino acids. CDR1 and CDR2 (germline): SGHRS, YFSETQ. Trimming took 2 bases from V and 4 from J; bases not matched to a gene: 6. The chain's CDR3 is CASSFVTGGEYEQYF. Incomplete CDR3 DNA: TGCGCCAGCAGCTTCGTGACAGGGGGCGAGTACGAG. Combining the CDR3 with reference TRBV5-1 and TRBJ2-7 gives the whole variable domain KAGVTQTPRYLIKTRGQQVTLSCSPISGHRSVSWYQQTPGQGLQFLFEYFSETQRNKGNFPGRFSGRQFSNSRSEMNVSTLELGDSALYLCASSFVTGGEYEQYFGPGTRLTVT.

The sample holds a few counts of this clone. The observed sequence ends 3 residues before the CDR3 terminus, with the missing tail filled in from the germline J gene. The chain carries TRBV19 and TRBJ2-1, with 12 bases identical to TRBD2. Germline lookup yields CDR1 LNHDA and CDR2 SQIVND (reference sequence). V shed 4 bases, J shed 4 bases, and the junction held 8 bases outside the gene matches. This CDR3 has 17 amino acids. The sequenced part of the CDR3 DNA is TGTGCCAGTAGTAAAAGACTAGCGGGAGTGGTGTACAATGAG. It encodes CASSKRLAGVVYNE. The complete CDR3 reads CASSKRLAGVVYNEQFF.

This clone was seen only a few times. Coverage ceases 3 residues before the CDR3 finishes, and the germline J gene fills in the end. The V call is TRBV18, the J call TRBJ2-7; 8 bases fit TRBD1. Germline trimming cut 3 bases from V and 6 bases from J; bases unmatched to any gene: 4. This CDR3 region has 13 residues. Germline V gene sequence: CDR1 KGHSH, CDR2 LQKENI. The part of the CDR3 DNA that was read is TGTGCCAGCTCACCGATCAGGGGGCGCGAG. Translating it yields CASSPIRGRE. The whole CDR3 protein is CASSPIRGREQYF.

This clone was seen a few times. The DNA ends 3 residues before the CDR3 does, and the rest of the CDR3 is filled in from the germline J gene. The chain joins TRBV30 to TRBJ2-7, with 7 bases fitting TRBD1. The CDR3 totals 14 residues. J gave up 2 bases and V 1 base, and 5 bases lay outside the gene matches. In germline, CDR1 is GTSNPN, CDR2 SVGIG (reference sequence). CDR3 DNA (partial): TGTGCCTGGAGTGGCGGACAGGATCCCTACGAG. The encoded protein is CAWSGGQDPYE. The CDR3 reads in full as CAWSGGQDPYEQYF.